This record concerns one T cell receptor (beta chain) sequence. TCRdb re-derived calls from the multiplex PCR reads in MiXCR, one entry per CDR3 protein. This table holds 150,000 to 200,000 distinct CDR3 sequences, roughly 30% found once. The lymph nodes were axillary draining lymph nodes from breast cancer patients. The CDR3 has 17 residues. V lost 4 bases and J 7 bases, leaving 23 bases between the germline ends. Germline CDR1 and CDR2: SNHLY and FYNNEI. This sample is part of a study of breast tumors, draining lymph nodes, adjacent tissues. The J gene is TRBJ1-5, the V gene TRBV2; tentative D call: TRBD1 (6 bases). What was sequenced was axillary lymph node tissue. This clonotype was obtained from a female donor with breast cancer. Some clones in this sample may be carry-over from other donors' samples. CDR3 sequence reads: CASSGNREPPYEQPQHF. Here the CDR3 DNA reads TGTGCCAGCAGTGGAAACAGGGAACCACCCTACGAGCAGCCCCAGCATTTT.